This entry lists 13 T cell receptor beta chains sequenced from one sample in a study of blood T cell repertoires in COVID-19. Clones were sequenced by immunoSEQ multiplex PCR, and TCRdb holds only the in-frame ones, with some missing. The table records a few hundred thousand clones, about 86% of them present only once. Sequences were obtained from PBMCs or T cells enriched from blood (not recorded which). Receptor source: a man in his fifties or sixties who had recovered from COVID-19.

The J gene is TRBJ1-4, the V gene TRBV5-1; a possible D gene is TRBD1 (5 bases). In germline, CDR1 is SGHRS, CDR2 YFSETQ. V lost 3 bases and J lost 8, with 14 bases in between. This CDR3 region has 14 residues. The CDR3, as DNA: TGCGCCAGCAGCTCGGGGACTAAGGGGGAAAAACTGTTTTTT. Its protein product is CASSSGTKGEKLFF.

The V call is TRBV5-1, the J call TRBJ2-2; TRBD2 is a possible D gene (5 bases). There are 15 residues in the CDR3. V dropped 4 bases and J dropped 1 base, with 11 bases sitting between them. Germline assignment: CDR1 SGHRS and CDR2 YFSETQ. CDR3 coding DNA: TGCGCCAGCAGCCCGCGGGCAGGGAACACCGGGGAGCTGTTTTTT. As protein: CASSPRAGNTGELFF.

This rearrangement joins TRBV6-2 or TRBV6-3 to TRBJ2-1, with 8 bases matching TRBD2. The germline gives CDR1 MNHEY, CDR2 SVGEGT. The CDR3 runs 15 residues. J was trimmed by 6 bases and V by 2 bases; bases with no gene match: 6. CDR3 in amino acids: CASSYPGLGGNEQFF. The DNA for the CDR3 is TGTGCCAGCAGTTACCCGGGACTAGGGGGCAATGAGCAGTTCTTC.

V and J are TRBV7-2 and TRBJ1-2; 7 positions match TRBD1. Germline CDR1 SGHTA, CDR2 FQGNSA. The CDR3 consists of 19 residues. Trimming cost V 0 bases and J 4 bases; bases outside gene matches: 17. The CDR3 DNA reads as TGTGCCAGCAGCTTAGCGGGGGGCAGTCACAGGGGAATTGCCTATGGCTACACCTTC. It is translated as CASSLAGGSHRGIAYGYTF.

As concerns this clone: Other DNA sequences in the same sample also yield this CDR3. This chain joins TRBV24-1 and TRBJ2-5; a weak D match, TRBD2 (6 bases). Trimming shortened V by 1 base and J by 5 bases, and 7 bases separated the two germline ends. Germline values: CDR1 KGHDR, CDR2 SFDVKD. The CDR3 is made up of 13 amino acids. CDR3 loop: CATSDFGGETQYF. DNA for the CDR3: TGTGCCACCAGTGATTTTGGGGGGGAGACCCAGTACTTC.

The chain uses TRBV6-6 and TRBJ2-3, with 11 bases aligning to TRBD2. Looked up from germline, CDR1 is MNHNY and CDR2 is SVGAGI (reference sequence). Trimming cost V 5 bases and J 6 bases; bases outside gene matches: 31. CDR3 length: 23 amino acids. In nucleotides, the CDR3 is TGTGCCAGCAGTCTATGGGACAGGGCCGGCCATTCTCTAGCGGGGGGCCCTGGGGATACGCAGTATTTT. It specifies CASSLWDRAGHSLAGGPGDTQYF.

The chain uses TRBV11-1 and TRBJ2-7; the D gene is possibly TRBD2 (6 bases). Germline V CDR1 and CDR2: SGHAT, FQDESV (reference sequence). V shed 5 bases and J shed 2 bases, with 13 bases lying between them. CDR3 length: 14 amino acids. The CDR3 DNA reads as TGTGCCAGCAGCCTCGTTTCGGGGGCCTACGAGCAGTACTTC. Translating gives CASSLVSGAYEQYF.

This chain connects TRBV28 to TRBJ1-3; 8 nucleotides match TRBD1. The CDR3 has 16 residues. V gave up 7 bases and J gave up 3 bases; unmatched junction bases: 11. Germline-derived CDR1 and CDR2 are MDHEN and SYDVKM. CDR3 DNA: TGTGCCAGCATGGGCCACCCAGGGGGCAATGGAAACACCATATATTTT. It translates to CASMGHPGGNGNTIYF.

The CDR3 nucleotides read TGTGCCAGCAGCCGATGGACAGGGGAGGATCAGCCCCAGCATTTT. It specifies CASSRWTGEDQPQHF. This chain links TRBV7-6 with TRBJ1-5, with 9 bases identical to TRBD1. V lost 5 bases, J lost 5 bases, and 7 bases stayed unmatched. CDR1 is SGHVS and CDR2 is FNYEAQ in the germline V gene. This CDR3 region has 15 residues. The entire variable domain, with the rest obtained from reference TRBV7-6 and TRBJ1-5, is as follows: GAGVSQSPRYKVTKRGQDVALRCDPISGHVSLYWYRQALGQGPEFLTYFNYEAQQDKSGLPNDRFSAERPEGSISTLTIQRTEQRDSAMYRCASSRWTGEDQPQHFGDGTRLSIL.

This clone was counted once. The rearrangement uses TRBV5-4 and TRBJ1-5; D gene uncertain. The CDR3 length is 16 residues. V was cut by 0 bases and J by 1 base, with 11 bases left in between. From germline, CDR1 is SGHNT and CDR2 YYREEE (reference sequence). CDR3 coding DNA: TGTGCCAGCAGCTTGGGTGGTGGCGGGAGCAATCAGCCCCAGCATTTT. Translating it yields CASSLGGGGSNQPQHF.

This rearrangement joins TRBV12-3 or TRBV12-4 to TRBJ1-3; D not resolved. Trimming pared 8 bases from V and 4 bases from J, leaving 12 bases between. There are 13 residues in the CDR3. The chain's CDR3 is CASRESGGNTIYF. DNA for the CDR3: TGTGCCAGCCGGGAGTCGGGAGGAAACACCATATATTTT.

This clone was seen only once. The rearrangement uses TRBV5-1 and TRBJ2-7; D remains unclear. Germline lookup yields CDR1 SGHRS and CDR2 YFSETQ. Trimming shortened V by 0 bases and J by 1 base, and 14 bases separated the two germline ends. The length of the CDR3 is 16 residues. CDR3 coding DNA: TGCGCCAGCAGCTTGGGATGGTTAGCTAATTCCTACGAGCAGTACTTC. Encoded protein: CASSLGWLANSYEQYF.

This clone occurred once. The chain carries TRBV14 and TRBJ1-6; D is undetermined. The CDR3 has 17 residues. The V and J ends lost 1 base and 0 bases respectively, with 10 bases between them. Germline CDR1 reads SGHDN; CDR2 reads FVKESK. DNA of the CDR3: TGTGCCAGCAGCCAAGGAGCGGCAGGCTCCTATAATTCACCCCTCCACTTT. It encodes CASSQGAAGSYNSPLHF.